Below, 5 T cell receptor beta chains from the same sample are listed, as sequenced in a study of identical twins. TCRdb redid the calling of the 5' RACE reads with MiXCR, one entry per CDR3 protein. This sample has about 890,000 distinct CDR3 sequences; 9% to 15% occur once, and the top ten carry under 2%. The data also belong to a second study, concerning yellow fever vaccine responses in identical twins.

The sample taken for sequencing was PBMCs. Receptors originate from a woman aged 18 to 35 in good health.

This clonotype was seen ten or more times. The chain has TRBV28 and TRBJ2-7, with 9 bases aligning to TRBD1. V shed 4 bases and J 2 bases; nucleotides not matched to a gene: 15. In germline, CDR1 is MDHEN, CDR2 SYDVKM. The CDR3 consists of 18 residues. In DNA, the CDR3 is TGTGCCAGCAGTTCGCGTCCCGGGACAGGGATAAGAACCTACGAGCAGTACGTC. This translates into CASSSRPGTGIRTYEQYV.

This chain joins TRBV6-4 and TRBJ2-5; the D gene could be TRBD1 or TRBD2 (5 bases each). Trimming shortened V by 7 bases and J by 5 bases, and 17 bases separated the two germline ends. From germline, CDR1 is MRHNA and CDR2 SNTAGT. The CDR3 contains 14 residues. As DNA, the CDR3 is TGTGCCAGCATGCGAACAGGACTTGCGGAGACCCAGTACTTC. The encoded protein is CASMRTGLAETQYF.

The rearrangement joins TRBV5-1 to TRBJ2-1; 10 bases fit TRBD1. Germline V gene data show CDR1 as SGHRS and CDR2 as YFSETQ. The junction had 3 bases not matched to a gene; V was cut back by 0 bases and J by 6 bases. The CDR3 has 15 amino acids. In nucleotides, the CDR3 is TGCGCCAGCAGCTTGGGCTGGACAGGGGGCAATGAGCAGTTCTTC. Translated: CASSLGWTGGNEQFF.

This clonotype appeared a few times. The chain employs TRBV11-2 and TRBJ1-1; TRBD1 is a possible D gene (6 bases). Germline loops: CDR1 SGHAT, CDR2 FQNNGV. Trimming shortened V by 5 bases and J by 6 bases, and 16 bases separated the two germline ends. The CDR3 totals 14 residues. CDR3 sequence: CASSEREGGAEAFF. CDR3 bases: TGTGCCAGCAGCGAGCGGGAGGGGGGGGCTGAAGCTTTCTTT.

The chain joins TRBV28 to TRBJ2-3; 14 bases line up with TRBD2. The CDR3 contains 18 residues. With V trimmed by 4 bases and J by 3 bases, 9 bases remained unmatched. Per the germline V gene, CDR1 is MDHEN and CDR2 is SYDVKM. Written as DNA, the CDR3 is TGTGCCAGCAGTTCGGGACTAGCGGGAGATGTTCATACAGATACGCAGTATTTT. Translation: CASSSGLAGDVHTDTQYF.